This TCR beta chain was observed in a study of blood T cell repertoires in COVID-19. Study information: COVID-19 samples collected from the United States, Italy and Spain covered acute and convalescent phases. The cDNA or gDNA used as material had been derived from T cells, B-cell-depleted T cells, or PBMCs.

In the study's own analysis: Amplification of reference gene primers provided the estimated nucleated cell counts. The protocol was immunoSEQ multiplex PCR, while the TCRdb copy is restricted to in-frame clones and leaves out a portion. For V, J and clone size, that table is used; D and trimming come from the DNA. The sample records around 90,000 clones, 87% being singletons. Germline CDR1 is MNHNY and CDR2 is SVGAGI (reference sequence). The CDR3 is 12 amino acids. Trimming shortened V by 6 bases and J by 7 bases, and 12 bases separated the two germline ends. The receptor was isolated from a male donor with acute or convalescent COVID-19. The rearrangement joins TRBV6-6 to TRBJ1-2; D not resolved. The sample comprised peripheral blood. For the CDR3, the DNA is TGTGCCAGCAGCCTCCAGGTACCTGGCTACACCTTC. Its protein is CASSLQVPGYTF.